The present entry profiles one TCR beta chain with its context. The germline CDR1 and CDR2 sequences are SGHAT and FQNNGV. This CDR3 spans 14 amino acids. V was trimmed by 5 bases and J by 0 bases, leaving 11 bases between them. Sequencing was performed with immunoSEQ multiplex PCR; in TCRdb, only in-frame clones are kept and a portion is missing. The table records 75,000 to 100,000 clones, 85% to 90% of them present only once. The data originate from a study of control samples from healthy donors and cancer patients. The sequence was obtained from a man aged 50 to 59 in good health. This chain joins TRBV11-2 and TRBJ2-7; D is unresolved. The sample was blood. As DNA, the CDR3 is TGTGCCAGCAGCCCTCGGCCGACCTCCTACGAGCAGTACTTC. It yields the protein CASSPRPTSYEQYF.